A selection of T cell receptor beta chains follows, all from one sample in a study of blood T cell repertoires in COVID-19. Sequencing used immunoSEQ multiplex PCR; TCRdb keeps in-frame clones, though not all of them. Of under 500,000 clones detected, 75% to 90% appear once; the ten largest clones hold over 4%. The sequenced sample consisted of peripheral blood. Source of these receptors: a woman aged 25-40 years with acute or convalescent COVID-19. Both conserved end residues are part of each CDR3. A D gene is named only where the DNA matches it firmly. Size is omitted from some rows. Given values are once, few, many or a class for expanded clones.

d_call: .
v_call: TRBV19
clone_size: .
j_call: TRBJ1-2
cdr3_aa: CATAIFRSPEHGYTF
cdr3_nt: TGTGCCACAGCGATTTTTAGGTCCCCGGAACATGGCTACACCTTC

d_call: .
v_call: TRBV5-6
clone_size: .
j_call: TRBJ2-7
cdr3_aa: CASSSWTAYEQYF
cdr3_nt: TGTGCCAGCAGCTCTTGGACAGCGTACGAGCAGTACTTC

d_call: .
v_call: TRBV3-1/TRBV3-2
clone_size: once
j_call: TRBJ2-1
cdr3_aa: CASSQALLDEQFF
cdr3_nt: TGTGCCAGCAGCCAAGCCCTATTGGATGAGCAGTTCTTC

d_call: .
v_call: TRBV2
clone_size: .
j_call: TRBJ1-3
cdr3_aa: CASSEVDRSDPNSGNTIYF
cdr3_nt: TGTGCCAGCAGTGAAGTTGACAGGAGCGACCCCAACTCTGGAAACACCATATATTTT

d_call: .
v_call: TRBV9
clone_size: once
j_call: TRBJ2-1
cdr3_aa: CASSVATHSYNEQFF
cdr3_nt: TGTGCCAGCAGCGTGGCGACTCACTCCTACAATGAGCAGTTCTTC

d_call: .
v_call: TRBV29-1
clone_size: .
j_call: TRBJ1-2
cdr3_aa: CSAQENYYGYTF
cdr3_nt: TGCAGCGCCCAGGAAAACTACTATGGCTACACCTTC

d_call: TRBD2
v_call: TRBV24-1
clone_size: .
j_call: TRBJ2-5
cdr3_aa: CATSRRGVAPQYF
cdr3_nt: TGTGCCACCAGTAGGCGGGGGGTTGCACCCCAGTACTTC

d_call: TRBD1
v_call: TRBV28
clone_size: few
j_call: TRBJ2-7
cdr3_aa: CASSLTTGGSFEQYF
cdr3_nt: TGTGCCAGCAGTCTTACGACAGGGGGCTCTTTCGAGCAGTACTTC

d_call: .
v_call: TRBV28
clone_size: .
j_call: TRBJ2-2
cdr3_aa: CASSLTGSGELFF
cdr3_nt: TGTGCCAGCAGTTTAACAGGGTCCGGGGAGCTGTTTTTT

d_call: TRBD1
v_call: TRBV6-6
clone_size: .
j_call: TRBJ2-3
cdr3_aa: CASSYGGTGGSDTQYF
cdr3_nt: TGTGCCAGCAGTTACGGCGGGACAGGGGGGTCAGATACGCAGTATTTT

d_call: .
v_call: TRBV4-1
clone_size: .
j_call: TRBJ2-2
cdr3_aa: CASSISNTGELFF
cdr3_nt: TGCGCCAGCTCTATATCAAACACCGGGGAGCTGTTTTTT

d_call: .
v_call: TRBV15
clone_size: .
j_call: TRBJ2-6
cdr3_aa: CATSRSRAPGANVLTF
cdr3_nt: TGTGCCACCAGCAGATCCAGGGCTCCTGGGGCCAACGTCCTGACTTTC

d_call: .
v_call: TRBV30
clone_size: .
j_call: TRBJ2-7
cdr3_aa: CAWSLQLKIYEQYF
cdr3_nt: TGTGCCTGGAGTCTACAACTAAAAATCTACGAGCAGTACTTC

d_call: TRBD1
v_call: TRBV2
clone_size: .
j_call: TRBJ1-3
cdr3_aa: CASSKNRGYPGNTIYF
cdr3_nt: TGTGCCAGCAGTAAGAACAGGGGATACCCTGGAAACACCATATATTTT

d_call: TRBD1
v_call: TRBV7-6
clone_size: .
j_call: TRBJ1-6
cdr3_aa: CASSSARGSNSPLHF
cdr3_nt: TGTGCCAGCAGCTCAGCCAGGGGGAGTAATTCACCCCTCCACTTT

d_call: .
v_call: TRBV19
clone_size: .
j_call: TRBJ2-3
cdr3_aa: CASSGGMSTDTQYF
cdr3_nt: TGTGCCAGTAGTGGGGGGATGTCGACAGATACGCAGTATTTT

d_call: .
v_call: TRBV6-5
clone_size: few
j_call: TRBJ1-3
cdr3_aa: CASSPDRYSGNTIYF
cdr3_nt: TGTGCCAGCAGTCCCGACAGATACTCTGGAAACACCATATATTTT

d_call: .
v_call: TRBV10-3
clone_size: once
j_call: TRBJ2-7
cdr3_aa: CAISDKFTDEQYF
cdr3_nt: TGTGCCATCAGTGATAAATTCACGGACGAGCAGTACTTC

d_call: .
v_call: TRBV6-5
clone_size: .
j_call: TRBJ2-3
cdr3_aa: CASSYSGLHSTDTQYF
cdr3_nt: TGTGCCAGCAGTTACTCAGGACTTCATAGCACAGATACGCAGTATTTT

d_call: .
v_call: TRBV12-5
clone_size: .
j_call: TRBJ2-1
cdr3_aa: CASGFTRDTQLF
cdr3_nt: TGTGCTAGTGGTTTTACAAGGGACACCCAGCTCTTC

d_call: .
v_call: TRBV4-1
clone_size: .
j_call: TRBJ2-1
cdr3_aa: CASSQGLAVNNEQFF
cdr3_nt: TGCGCCAGCAGCCAAGGTTTAGCGGTGAACAATGAGCAGTTCTTC

d_call: TRBD1
v_call: TRBV7-2
clone_size: .
j_call: TRBJ1-1
cdr3_aa: CASRLDRRNTEAFF
cdr3_nt: TGTGCCAGCAGATTGGACAGGAGAAACACTGAAGCTTTCTTT

d_call: TRBD1
v_call: TRBV6-5
clone_size: .
j_call: TRBJ1-4
cdr3_aa: CASSYAPGQGYEKLFF
cdr3_nt: TGTGCCAGCAGTTATGCGCCGGGACAGGGTTATGAAAAACTGTTTTTT

d_call: TRBD1
v_call: TRBV5-1
clone_size: .
j_call: TRBJ2-7
cdr3_aa: CASSGDRVGEQYF
cdr3_nt: TGCGCCAGCAGTGGGGACAGGGTAGGTGAGCAGTACTTC

d_call: .
v_call: TRBV10-3
clone_size: .
j_call: TRBJ2-1
cdr3_aa: CAISPDSHNEQFF
cdr3_nt: TGTGCCATCAGTCCAGACAGCCACAATGAGCAGTTCTTC

d_call: TRBD1
v_call: TRBV5-8
clone_size: once
j_call: TRBJ1-2
cdr3_aa: CASSLGNSGQDYGYTF
cdr3_nt: TGTGCCAGCAGCTTGGGGAATTCGGGACAGGACTATGGCTACACCTTC

d_call: .
v_call: TRBV28
clone_size: .
j_call: TRBJ2-1
cdr3_aa: CASSLRGGEQFF
cdr3_nt: TGTGCCAGCAGTTTAAGGGGGGGTGAGCAGTTCTTC

d_call: .
v_call: TRBV5-1
clone_size: few
j_call: TRBJ2-6
cdr3_aa: CASRMGDSGANVLTF
cdr3_nt: TGCGCCAGCAGAATGGGCGACTCTGGGGCCAACGTCCTGACTTTC

d_call: .
v_call: TRBV5-8
clone_size: .
j_call: TRBJ2-5
cdr3_aa: CASSFPGGQETQYF
cdr3_nt: TGTGCCAGCAGCTTCCCCGGGGGACAAGAGACCCAGTACTTC

d_call: TRBD1
v_call: TRBV4-2
clone_size: .
j_call: TRBJ1-1
cdr3_aa: CASSQIQQGLNTEAFF
cdr3_nt: TGTGCCAGCAGCCAAATTCAACAGGGGTTGAACACTGAAGCTTTCTTT

d_call: .
v_call: TRBV27
clone_size: .
j_call: TRBJ1-2
cdr3_aa: CASRGGLLNGYTF
cdr3_nt: TGTGCCAGCAGGGGAGGCCTTCTGAATGGCTACACCTTC

d_call: .
v_call: TRBV4-1
clone_size: once
j_call: TRBJ2-5
cdr3_aa: CASSQDPGPETQYF
cdr3_nt: TGCGCCAGCAGCCAAGACCCAGGGCCGGAGACCCAGTACTTC